The 30 T cell receptor beta chains below were found in one sample sequenced in a study of T-cell reconstitution after alpha-beta-depleted transplantation in children. This sample's TCRbeta library carried unique molecular identifier barcodes. TCRdb called the PCR reads again in MiXCR, with one record for every CDR3 protein. The repertoire holds approximately 980,000 distinct CDR3 sequences, about 31% seen once, with about 28% in the top ten. This sample comprised PBMCs, mostly from graft donor cells, obtained 360 days after TCRalphabeta/CD19-depleted stem cell transplant. The receptors originated from a boy in the first two years of life who had a stem cell transplant for SCID, so the T cells may come from the graft donor.

This chain connects TRBV5-1 to TRBJ2-1; 7 nucleotides line up with TRBD2. CDR1 SGHRS and CDR2 YFSETQ come from the germline V gene. Trimming at V came to 2 bases and at J to 0 bases, leaving 8 bases not matched to a gene. The CDR3 covers 17 residues. The CDR3 loop is CASSFRPAGSSYNEQFF. The CDR3 region has the DNA TGCGCCAGCAGCTTTCGGCCAGCGGGGAGCTCCTACAATGAGCAGTTCTTC. Full variable domain (outside the CDR3, taken from reference TRBV5-1 and TRBJ2-1): KAGVTQTPRYLIKTRGQQVTLSCSPISGHRSVSWYQQTPGQGLQFLFEYFSETQRNKGNFPGRFSGRQFSNSRSEMNVSTLELGDSALYLCASSFRPAGSSYNEQFFGPGTRLTVL.

The table lists this clonotype with many counts. The genes are TRBV2 and TRBJ2-1; D ambiguous. The CDR3 runs 15 residues. Germline V CDR1 and CDR2: SNHLY, FYNNEI. Trimming took off 11 bases at V and 4 bases at J, with 21 bases between the two ends. The CDR3 loop reads CACKYSLVGYNEQFF. The CDR3 DNA sequence: TGTGCCTGCAAGTACTCCCTGGTGGGGTACAATGAGCAGTTCTTC.

This chain joins TRBV5-1 and TRBJ1-5; D is possibly TRBD1 (6 bases). The CDR3 is made up of 15 amino acids. V was shortened by 4 bases and J by 3 bases, with 14 bases between the two germline ends. Germline V gene lookup returns CDR1 SGHRS and CDR2 YFSETQ. CDR3 in amino acids: CASSLDSGTNQPQHF. DNA for the CDR3: TGCGCCAGCAGCCTGGACAGTGGGACCAATCAGCCCCAGCATTTT.

V gene TRBV5-4 combines with J gene TRBJ2-7, with 8 bases lining up with TRBD2. Germline values: CDR1 SGHNT, CDR2 YYREEE (reference sequence). V shed 1 base and J 1 base; nucleotides not matched to a gene: 7. The CDR3 contains 16 residues. The CDR3 DNA reads as TGTGCCAGCAGCTTGTCGGGGGGGGGCCTTTCCTACGAGCAGTACTTC. This translates into CASSLSGGGLSYEQYF.

The CDR3 loop is CASRTGTEQFF. The CDR3 DNA follows: TGTGCCAGCAGGACTGGAACAGAGCAGTTCTTC. The chain employs TRBV6-5 and TRBJ2-1; D not resolved. With 6 bases removed from V and 10 bases from J, the gap between germline ends came to 10 bases. Germline V gene data show CDR1 as MNHEY and CDR2 as SVGAGI. This CDR3 spans 11 amino acids.

V usage is TRBV28 and J usage is TRBJ1-4; TRBD1 aligns across 7 bases. The CDR3 has 15 amino acids. The J segment lost 8 bases and the V segment lost 4 bases, leaving 10 bases of the junction unmatched. CDR1 is MDHEN and CDR2 is SYDVKM in the germline V gene. The CDR3 loop reads CASSSRQGVREKLFF. The CDR3 DNA is TGTGCCAGCAGTTCCCGACAGGGAGTAAGGGAAAAACTGTTTTTT. The full variable domain, with the rest looked up from reference TRBV28 and TRBJ1-4, is DVKVTQSSRYLVKRTGEKVFLECVQDMDHENMFWYRQDPGLGLRLIYFSYDVKMKEKGDIPEGYSVSREKKERFSLILESASTNQTSMYLCASSSRQGVREKLFFGSGTQLSVL.

A few counts support this clonotype. The V gene is TRBV18, the J gene TRBJ2-7, with D tentatively TRBD2 (6 bases). V lost 3 bases to trimming and J lost 3 bases, with 24 bases between them. The CDR3 totals 18 residues. Germline CDR1 KGHSH, CDR2 LQKENI. The CDR3 spells CASSPRLGDSPVHYEQYF. The CDR3 region has the DNA TGTGCCAGCTCACCTCGCCTCGGGGACTCACCGGTTCACTACGAGCAGTACTTC.

The chain links TRBV12-3 or TRBV12-4 to TRBJ1-5; the D is unclear. The CDR3 is 15 residues long. V lost 5 bases, J lost 4 bases, and 15 bases lay in between. The CDR3 nucleotides are TGTGCCAGCAGTCCCGGACTGGTAAATAATCAGCCCCAGCATTTT. Its protein is CASSPGLVNNQPQHF.

The chain uses TRBV5-1 and TRBJ2-1, with 11 bases lining up with TRBD2. The CDR3 is 16 residues long. V was clipped by 7 bases and J by 2 bases; unmatched bases: 8. Per the germline V gene, CDR1 is SGHRS and CDR2 is YFSETQ. In DNA form, the CDR3 reads TGCGCCAGCGGCCGGCTAGCGGGGGGAACCTACAATGAGCAGTTCTTC. Translating gives CASGRLAGGTYNEQFF.

This chain uses TRBV2 with TRBJ1-5; no definite D call. V lost 3 bases and J 7 bases, leaving 31 bases between the germline ends. The CDR3 is made up of 20 amino acids. Germline CDR1 reads SNHLY; CDR2 reads FYNNEI. The CDR3 DNA reads TGTGCCAGCAGTGACAGGAATGAAGAATCTGGGTGGACCGAGAGGCAGCCCCAGCATTTT. Its translation is CASSDRNEESGWTERQPQHF.

This clonotype showed up many times. V and J are TRBV6-2 or TRBV6-3 and TRBJ2-1; no reliable D call. This CDR3 contains 11 residues. V was shortened by 2 bases and J by 7 bases, with 3 bases between the two germline ends. CDR1 and CDR2 from the germline V gene are MNHEY and SVGEGT. The CDR3 is CASSYPNEQFF. The CDR3 DNA follows: TGTGCCAGCAGTTACCCGAATGAGCAGTTCTTC.

The sample holds a few counts of this clonotype. The J gene is TRBJ1-5, the V gene TRBV18; D uncertain. With 2 bases removed from V and 7 bases from J, the gap between germline ends came to 9 bases. Germline values: CDR1 KGHSH, CDR2 LQKENI. The CDR3 runs to 13 residues. Written as DNA, the CDR3 is TGTGCCAGCTCACCATCCCCAAGGCAGCCCCAGCATTTT. Its translation is CASSPSPRQPQHF. The variable domain in full, with the rest retrieved from reference TRBV18 and TRBJ1-5, is NAGVMQNPRHLVRRRGQEARLRCSPMKGHSHVYWYRQLPEEGLKFMVYLQKENIIDESGMPKERFSAEFPKEGPSILRIQQVVRGDSAAYFCASSPSPRQPQHFGDGTRLSIL.

This clonotype was found a few times. This chain links TRBV5-1 with TRBJ2-7; TRBD1 might be the D (5 bases). This CDR3 is 13 amino acids long. Germline loops: CDR1 SGHRS, CDR2 YFSETQ. V was clipped by 7 bases and J by 4 bases, with 15 bases between them. The CDR3 loop is CASALRGAYEQYF. In nucleotides, the CDR3 is TGCGCCAGCGCTCTCCGTGGGGCGTACGAGCAGTACTTC.

The chain combines TRBV18 with TRBJ2-1; either TRBD1 or TRBD2 may fit D (5 bases each). CDR3 length: 13 amino acids. The germline V gene encodes CDR1 KGHSH and CDR2 LQKENI. Deletions cut 3 bases from V and 10 bases from J, with 13 bases between. CDR3 sequence (DNA): TGTGCCAGCTCACCGACCCAGGGACGGGAGCAGTTCTTC. Protein product: CASSPTQGREQFF.

This clonotype was found a few times. The rearrangement uses TRBV10-3 and TRBJ2-2; no clear D. CDR1 is ENHRY and CDR2 is SYGVKD in the germline V gene. This CDR3 has 12 residues. Trimming pared 6 bases from V and 2 bases from J, leaving 4 bases between. CDR3 DNA sequence: TGTGCCATCAGGACCAACACCGGGGAGCTGTTTTTT. Protein: CAIRTNTGELFF.

A remark on this clonotype: One end of the junction is discordant with germline, which a read error may explain. The chain joins TRBV4-1 to TRBJ2-4; 9 positions match TRBD1. Germline CDR1 and CDR2: MGHRA and YSYEKL. The CDR3 covers 18 residues. In DNA form, the CDR3 reads TGCGCCAGCAGCCAAGTGAGGGGACAGGGCCTAAACAAAAACATTCAGTGCTTC. This gives the protein CASSQVRGQGLNKNIQCF.

In this sample, this clonotype turned up a few times. The chain links TRBV12-3 or TRBV12-4 to TRBJ1-2, with 11 bases identical to TRBD1. Trimming took 4 bases from V and 3 from J; bases not matched to a gene: 4. The length of the CDR3 is 15 residues. Here the CDR3 reads CASSSWDRGDYGYTF. For the CDR3, the DNA is TGTGCCAGCAGTTCCTGGGACAGGGGGGACTATGGCTACACCTTC.

This chain links TRBV7-9 with TRBJ2-1; a weak D match, TRBD1 (6 bases). Germline V gene data show CDR1 as SEHNR and CDR2 as FQNEAQ (reference sequence). The CDR3 covers 15 residues. Trimming cost V 6 bases and J 2 bases, with 14 bases left between them. The CDR3 DNA follows: TGTGCCAGCAGTCCTCAGGGGTTTACCTACAATGAGCAGTTCTTC. It encodes CASSPQGFTYNEQFF.

This clonotype was seen more than once but under ten times. The V gene is TRBV4-3, the J gene TRBJ2-2, with 7 positions matching TRBD2. V dropped 1 base and J dropped 6; count of bases not matched to a gene: 17. CDR1 is LGHNA and CDR2 is YSLEER in the germline V gene. The CDR3 is made up of 19 amino acids. The CDR3: CASSQGKVGGGLVAGELFF. In DNA, the CDR3 is TGCGCCAGCAGCCAAGGGAAGGTGGGCGGTGGACTAGTAGCCGGGGAGCTGTTTTTT.

This clonotype was recorded a few times. The rearrangement joins TRBV20-1 to TRBJ2-3; D remains unclear. CDR3 size: 13 residues. The V end was cut by 0 bases, the J end by 14 bases, with 18 bases between. Germline CDR1 and CDR2: DFQATT and SNEGSKA (reference sequence). The CDR3 bases are TGCAGTGCTAGAGATCCTCGGGCTACTACGTGGTATTTT. It specifies CSARDPRATTWYF.

This clonotype was picked up a small number of times. This chain connects TRBV7-9 to TRBJ1-5; 7 nucleotides line up with TRBD1. Germline-derived CDR1 and CDR2 are SEHNR and FQNEAQ (reference sequence). This CDR3 is 15 amino acids long. V lost 4 bases and J lost 7; bases outside the gene matches: 10. The CDR3 coding sequence is TGTGCCAGCAGCTCCCAGGACAGGCCGGGCCAGCCCCAGCATTTT. Translation: CASSSQDRPGQPQHF.

This clonotype appeared a few times. This sequence joins TRBV18 and TRBJ1-1, with D unresolved. From germline, CDR1 is KGHSH and CDR2 LQKENI. This CDR3 is 15 amino acids long. The V end lost 3 bases, the J end lost 0 bases, and 11 bases lay between the germline ends. The CDR3 coding sequence is TGTGCCAGCTCACCCGGGAGACAAATGAACACTGAAGCTTTCTTT. Its translation is CASSPGRQMNTEAFF.

This clonotype appeared a few times. This chain uses TRBV2 with TRBJ1-2; no clear D. The CDR3 sequence is 13 residues long. Trimming removed 2 bases from V and 4 bases from J, with 8 bases in between. Germline CDR1 is SNHLY and CDR2 is FYNNEI. The CDR3 protein is CASSERPTYGYTF. CDR3 sequence (DNA): TGTGCCAGCAGTGAACGTCCCACCTATGGCTACACCTTC.

This clonotype came up many times. V is TRBV29-1 and J is TRBJ2-2; D perhaps matches TRBD1 (6 bases). With 5 bases removed from V and 5 bases from J, the gap between germline ends came to 15 bases. The length of the CDR3 is 14 residues. Germline V gives CDR1 SQVTM, CDR2 ANQGSEA. CDR3 coding DNA: TGCAGCGTTACCTCGGGACACCCAACCGGGGAGCTGTTTTTT. This sequence encodes CSVTSGHPTGELFF.

This clonotype came up many times. This rearrangement joins TRBV29-1 to TRBJ2-3, with D possibly being TRBD1 (7 bases). This CDR3 region has 17 residues. With 4 bases removed from V and 1 base from J, the gap between germline ends came to 21 bases. Germline-derived CDR1 and CDR2 are SQVTM and ANQGSEA. CDR3: CSVVSAGTAPRTDTQYF. The CDR3 DNA reads TGCAGCGTTGTCAGTGCGGGGACAGCACCACGCACAGATACGCAGTATTTT.

This clonotype came up a few times. The genes are TRBV28 and TRBJ2-7; D is perhaps TRBD1 (6 bases). This CDR3 is 15 amino acids long. Per germline, CDR1 MDHEN and CDR2 SYDVKM. Trimming stripped 5 bases from V and 1 base from J, with 15 bases between. CDR3 region: CASSETGLVSYEQYF. CDR3 nucleotides: TGTGCCAGCAGTGAGACAGGCTTAGTTTCCTACGAGCAGTACTTC.

The chain combines TRBV7-2 with TRBJ2-1, with a tentative D call TRBD2 (6 bases). V dropped 1 base and J dropped 3 bases, with 10 bases sitting between them. The V gene's germline CDR1 is SGHTA and CDR2 FQGNSA. CDR3 length: 15 amino acids. CDR3 protein: CASSLGLAFYNEQFF. The CDR3 DNA follows: TGTGCCAGCAGCTTAGGGCTAGCGTTCTACAATGAGCAGTTCTTC.

About this clonotype itself: At one boundary the junction diverges from the germline segment, which might be a read error. The chain has TRBV12-3 or TRBV12-4 and TRBJ1-1, with D uncertain. CDR3 size: 15 residues. The CDR3 sequence: CASSFEITGNIEAFF. CDR3 DNA: TGTGCCAGCAGTTTTGAGATTACCGGGAACATTGAAGCTTTCTTT.

This clonotype appeared a few times. The V call is TRBV7-2, the J call TRBJ2-3, with D perhaps assigned TRBD1 or TRBD2 (6 bases each). Germline loops: CDR1 SGHTA, CDR2 FQGNSA. V lost 3 bases and J 2 bases, leaving 15 bases between the germline ends. The CDR3 has 16 amino acids. CDR3 in DNA: TGTGCCAGCAGCTTGGAACGGGGGCCCAACACAGATACGCAGTATTTT. It translates to CASSLERGPNTDTQYF.

J is TRBJ1-6 and V is TRBV9; perhaps TRBD1 as D (6 bases). V was clipped by 2 bases and J by 5 bases, with 8 bases between them. The CDR3 runs 14 residues. CDR1 and CDR2 (germline): SGDLS, YYNGEE. The DNA of the CDR3 is TGTGCCAGCAGCGTTGGGGGCAATAATTCACCCCTCCACTTT. Residues: CASSVGGNNSPLHF.